This record covers a single T cell receptor (beta chain). The data were taken from a study of cytomegalovirus exposure and HLA in healthy donors. In the PCR, 60 Vbeta and 13 Jbeta primers were used. Assay used: immunoSEQ multiplex PCR; TCRdb lists only in-frame clones, some missing. The sample consists of some 70,000 clones, under 80% of them appearing once. CDR3 length: 12 residues. V was clipped by 8 bases and J by 3 bases; unmatched bases: 0. CDR1 is ENHRY, CDR2 SYGVKD, per germline. The source is a male donor in good health and CMV-seropositive. Material: PBMCs. The chain combines TRBV10-3 with TRBJ2-3; TRBD1 aligns across 9 bases. DNA of the CDR3: TGTGCCATCGGGACAGGGACAGATACGCAGTATTTT. It is translated as CAIGTGTDTQYF.